This T cell receptor (beta chain) was recorded in a study of tumor and adjacent non-tumor tissue in lung cancer. The wider study: There were around 11 adenocarcinoma, 2 squamous cell carcinoma and 1 small cell lung cancer cases. Stage I to III disease affected 10 men and 5 women aged about 30 to 85. Around 4 million productive TCRbeta reads were obtained per sample on average.

The V end lost 10 bases, the J end lost 1 base, and 17 bases lay between the germline ends. Germline V gene lookup returns CDR1 MNHEY and CDR2 SVGAGI. The CDR3 is 14 residues long. TCRbeta libraries were built with three rounds of nested PCR, modified from ARM-PCR. A single record per CDR3 protein comes from TCRdb applying MiXCR to the multiplex PCR reads. The sample carries about 93,000 distinct CDR3 sequences, roughly 62% recorded once. Study-wide results and limits: Shorter survival was associated with higher TCR diversity in tumors.

The template was RNA from unsorted bulk tissue. This clonotype was recorded a few times. Its antigen is not identified. This may be a read error, as it is one base from a much larger clone. The sample taken for sequencing was lung tumor tissue. The rearrangement joins TRBV6-5 to TRBJ2-7, with TRBD1 as a possible D gene (5 bases). The TCR comes from a man between 65 and 85 years old with non-small cell lung cancer. The CDR3 loop is CANRRSGGSYEQYF. CDR3 coding DNA: TGTGCCAACAGGCGGTCGGGTGGTTCCTACGAGCAGTACTTC.